This entry features one T cell receptor beta chain sequence. This specimen comes from a study of blood T cell repertoires in COVID-19. Study-wide context: Both acute and convalescent COVID-19 samples were obtained from the United States, Italy and Spain. From T cells, B-cell-depleted T cells, or PBMCs came the material, which was cDNA or gDNA.

Original processing methods: Amplifying reference gene primers gave estimates of nucleated cell counts. Clones were read by immunoSEQ multiplex PCR, and TCRdb kept only the in-frame ones, dropping some. That table gives V, J and clone size, and the DNA gave D and trimming. Of fewer than 250,000 clones in the sample, 82% were seen once. The CDR3 runs 13 residues. Germline CDR1 is ENHRY and CDR2 is SYGVKD. Trimming at V came to 10 bases and at J to 2 bases, leaving 8 bases not matched to a gene. The sample consisted of peripheral blood. This TCR came from a woman of 80 years or more with acute or convalescent COVID-19. The V call is TRBV10-3, the J call TRBJ2-7; 7 bases line up with TRBD1. The CDR3 nucleotides are TGTGCCACCCGCCCGGGACAGACCTACGAGCAGTACTTC. Encoded protein: CATRPGQTYEQYF.